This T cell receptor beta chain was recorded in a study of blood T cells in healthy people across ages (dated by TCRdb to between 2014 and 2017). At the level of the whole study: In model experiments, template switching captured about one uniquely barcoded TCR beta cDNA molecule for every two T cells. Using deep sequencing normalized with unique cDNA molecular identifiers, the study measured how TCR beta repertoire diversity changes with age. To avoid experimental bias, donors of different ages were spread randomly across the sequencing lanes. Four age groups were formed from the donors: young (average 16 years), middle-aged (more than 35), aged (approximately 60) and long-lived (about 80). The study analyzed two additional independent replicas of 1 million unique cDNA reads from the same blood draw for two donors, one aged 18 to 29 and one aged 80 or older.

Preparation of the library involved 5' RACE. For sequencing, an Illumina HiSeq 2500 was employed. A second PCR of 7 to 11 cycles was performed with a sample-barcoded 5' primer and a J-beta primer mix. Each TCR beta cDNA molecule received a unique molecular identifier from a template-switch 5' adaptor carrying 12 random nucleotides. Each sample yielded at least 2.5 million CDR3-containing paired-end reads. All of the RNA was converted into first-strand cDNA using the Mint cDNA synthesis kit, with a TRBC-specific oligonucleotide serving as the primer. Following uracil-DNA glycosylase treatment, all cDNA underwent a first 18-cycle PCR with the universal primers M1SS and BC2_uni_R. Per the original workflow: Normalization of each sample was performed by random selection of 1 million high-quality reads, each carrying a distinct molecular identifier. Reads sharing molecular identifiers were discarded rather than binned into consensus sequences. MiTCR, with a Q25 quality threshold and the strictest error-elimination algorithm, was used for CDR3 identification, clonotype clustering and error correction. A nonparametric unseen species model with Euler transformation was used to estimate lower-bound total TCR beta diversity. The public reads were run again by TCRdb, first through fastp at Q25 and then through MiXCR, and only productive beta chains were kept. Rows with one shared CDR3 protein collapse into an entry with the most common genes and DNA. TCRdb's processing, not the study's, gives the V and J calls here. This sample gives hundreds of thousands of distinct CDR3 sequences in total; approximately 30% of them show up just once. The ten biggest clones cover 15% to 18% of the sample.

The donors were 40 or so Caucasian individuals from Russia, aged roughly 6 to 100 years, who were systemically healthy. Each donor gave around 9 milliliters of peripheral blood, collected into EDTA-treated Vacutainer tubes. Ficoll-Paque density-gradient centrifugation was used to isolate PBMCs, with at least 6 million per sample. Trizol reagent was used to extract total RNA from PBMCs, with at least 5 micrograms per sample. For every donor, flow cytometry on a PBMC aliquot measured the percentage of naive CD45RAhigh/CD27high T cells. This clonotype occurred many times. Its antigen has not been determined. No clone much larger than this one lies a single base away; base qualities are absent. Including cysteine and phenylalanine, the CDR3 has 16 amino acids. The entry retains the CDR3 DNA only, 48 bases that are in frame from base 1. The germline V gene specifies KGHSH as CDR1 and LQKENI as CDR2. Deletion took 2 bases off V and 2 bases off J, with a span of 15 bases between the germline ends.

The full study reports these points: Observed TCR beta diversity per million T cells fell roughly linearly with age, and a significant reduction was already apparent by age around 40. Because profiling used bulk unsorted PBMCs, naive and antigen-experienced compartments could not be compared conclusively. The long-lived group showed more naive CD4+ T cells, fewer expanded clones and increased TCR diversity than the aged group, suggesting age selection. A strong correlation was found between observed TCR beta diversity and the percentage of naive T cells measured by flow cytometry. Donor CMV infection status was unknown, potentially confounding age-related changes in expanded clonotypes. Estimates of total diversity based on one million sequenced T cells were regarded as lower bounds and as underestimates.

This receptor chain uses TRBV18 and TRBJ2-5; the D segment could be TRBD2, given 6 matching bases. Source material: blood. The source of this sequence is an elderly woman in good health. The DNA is TGTGCCAGCTCACCAAGGAGGGGAGCATATCAAGAGACCCAGTACTTC. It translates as CASSPRRGAYQETQYF.